A selection of T cell receptor beta chains follows, all from one sample in a study of metastatic and nonmetastatic thyroid tumors. TCRdb re-called the PCR reads through MiXCR. This table has around 26,000 clones, roughly a fifth appearing once. Sequencing was carried out using blood. The receptor source for this set is a male donor with papillary thyroid cancer or a benign thyroid nodule (not recorded which). Some clones in this sample may be carry-over from other donors' samples. Each CDR3 is given with its conserved first and last residue. D genes are given only for firm matches. A row's size may be missing; if present it is once, few, many or a size class.

CDR3 length: 14
V gene: TRBV11-3
J gene: TRBJ1-5
clone size: many
D gene: NA
CDR3 protein: CASSLGGISQPQHF
CDR3 DNA: TGTGCCAGCAGCTTAGGAGGAATTAGTCAGCCCCAGCATTTT

CDR3 length: 13
V gene: TRBV7-9
J gene: TRBJ2-3
clone size: many
D gene: TRBD2
CDR3 protein: CAPGGLGTDTQYF
CDR3 DNA: TGTGCCCCCGGGGGGTTGGGCACAGATACGCAGTATTTT

CDR3 length: 16
V gene: TRBV19
J gene: TRBJ1-6
clone size: many
D gene: NA
CDR3 protein: CASSKSGTALNSPLHF
CDR3 DNA: TGTGCCAGTAGTAAATCCGGGACTGCCTTAAATTCACCCCTCCACTTT

CDR3 length: 17
V gene: TRBV11-1
J gene: TRBJ2-1
clone size: many
D gene: NA
CDR3 protein: CASSLAPGHSSYNEQFF
CDR3 DNA: TGTGCCAGCAGCTTAGCTCCGGGACATAGCTCCTACAATGAGCAGTTCTTC

CDR3 length: 11
V gene: TRBV10-3
J gene: TRBJ1-1
clone size: medium-sized
D gene: NA
CDR3 protein: CAIISDAEAFF
CDR3 DNA: TGTGCCATCATTTCAGACGCTGAAGCTTTCTTT

CDR3 length: 15
V gene: TRBV7-9
J gene: TRBJ2-5
clone size: many
D gene: NA
CDR3 protein: CASSLAESVKETQYF
CDR3 DNA: TGTGCCAGCAGCTTAGCGGAGTCGGTTAAAGAGACCCAGTACTTC

CDR3 length: 15
V gene: TRBV27
J gene: TRBJ2-1
clone size: medium-sized
D gene: NA
CDR3 protein: CASSRTGTGYNEQFF
CDR3 DNA: TGTGCCAGCAGTCGCACTGGGACTGGGTACAATGAGCAGTTCTTC

CDR3 length: 13
V gene: TRBV19
J gene: TRBJ1-6
clone size: few
D gene: NA
CDR3 protein: CASRTVDGSPLQF
CDR3 DNA: TGTGCCAGTAGAACAGTGGACGGTTCACCCCTCCAATTT

CDR3 length: 20
V gene: TRBV5-1
J gene: TRBJ2-4
clone size: many
D gene: TRBD2
CDR3 protein: CASSLGTTSGAPGAKNIQYF
CDR3 DNA: TGCGCCAGCAGCTTGGGGACAACTAGCGGGGCTCCTGGGGCCAAAAACATTCAGTACTTC

CDR3 length: 15
V gene: TRBV3-1
J gene: TRBJ2-7
clone size: NA
D gene: TRBD1
CDR3 protein: CASSQGQGGTYEKYF
CDR3 DNA: TGTGCCAGCAGCCAGGGACAGGGCGGAACCTACGAGAAGTACTTC

CDR3 length: 16
V gene: TRBV6-2/TRBV6-3
J gene: TRBJ2-6
clone size: medium-sized
D gene: NA
CDR3 protein: CASSYGADSGANVLTF
CDR3 DNA: TGTGCCAGCAGTTACGGGGCAGACTCTGGGGCCAACGTCCTGACTTTC

CDR3 length: 19
V gene: TRBV4-2
J gene: TRBJ2-7
clone size: many
D gene: TRBD2
CDR3 protein: CASSDGTSESPEGLYEQYF
CDR3 DNA: TGTGCCAGCAGCGACGGGACTAGCGAGTCCCCAGAGGGACTCTACGAGCAGTACTTC

CDR3 length: 19
V gene: TRBV2
J gene: TRBJ2-3
clone size: many
D gene: NA
CDR3 protein: CASSGGPPHQQGSTDTQYF
CDR3 DNA: TGTGCCAGCAGTGGGGGGCCCCCTCATCAGCAGGGGAGCACAGATACGCAGTATTTT

CDR3 length: 15
V gene: TRBV6-1
J gene: TRBJ2-3
clone size: medium-sized
D gene: TRBD2
CDR3 protein: CASRDGRALADTQYF
CDR3 DNA: TGTGCCAGCAGGGACGGGAGGGCCCTCGCAGATACGCAGTATTTT

CDR3 length: 14
V gene: TRBV5-5
J gene: TRBJ1-6
clone size: NA
D gene: NA
CDR3 protein: CASSSNTEVTPLHF
CDR3 DNA: TGTGCCAGCAGCAGCAATACTGAGGTTACACCCCTCCACTTT

CDR3 length: 12
V gene: TRBV12-3/TRBV12-4
J gene: TRBJ1-1
clone size: once
D gene: NA
CDR3 protein: CASTFRTTEAFF
CDR3 DNA: TGTGCCAGCACCTTCCGGACCACTGAAGCTTTCTTT

CDR3 length: 12
V gene: TRBV7-9
J gene: TRBJ1-6
clone size: few
D gene: NA
CDR3 protein: CASSVHGTSLHF
CDR3 DNA: TGCGCCAGCAGCGTACATGGAACTAGCCTCCACTTT

CDR3 length: 15
V gene: TRBV11-3
J gene: TRBJ2-7
clone size: few
D gene: TRBD2
CDR3 protein: CASSPTSGGAYEQYF
CDR3 DNA: TGTGCCAGCAGCCCTACTAGCGGGGGGGCCTACGAGCAGTACTTC

CDR3 length: 16
V gene: TRBV11-1
J gene: TRBJ2-2
clone size: many
D gene: TRBD2
CDR3 protein: CASSPGLAEYTGELFF
CDR3 DNA: TGTGCCAGCAGCCCCGGACTAGCGGAATACACCGGGGAGCTGTTTTTT

CDR3 length: 12
V gene: TRBV7-2
J gene: TRBJ2-3
clone size: NA
D gene: NA
CDR3 protein: CASSPKREPQYF
CDR3 DNA: TGTGCCAGCAGCCCGAAGAGGGAGCCGCAGTATTTT

CDR3 length: 13
V gene: TRBV20-1
J gene: TRBJ2-7
clone size: many
D gene: NA
CDR3 protein: CSARSSWKDEQYF
CDR3 DNA: TGCAGTGCTAGGTCTAGCTGGAAGGACGAGCAGTACTTC

CDR3 length: 11
V gene: TRBV24-1
J gene: TRBJ2-1
clone size: few
D gene: NA
CDR3 protein: CATSDLHEQFF
CDR3 DNA: TGTGCCACCAGTGATCTCCATGAGCAGTTCTTC

CDR3 length: 14
V gene: TRBV4-1
J gene: TRBJ2-5
clone size: NA
D gene: NA
CDR3 protein: CASSRDTVTETQYF
CDR3 DNA: TGCGCCAGCAGCCGAGATACAGTGACGGAGACCCAGTACTTC

CDR3 length: 13
V gene: TRBV28
J gene: TRBJ1-2
clone size: few
D gene: TRBD1
CDR3 protein: CASSSGQGDGYTF
CDR3 DNA: TGTGCCAGCAGTTCCGGACAGGGGGATGGCTACACCTTC

CDR3 length: 13
V gene: TRBV12-3/TRBV12-4
J gene: TRBJ2-7
clone size: many
D gene: NA
CDR3 protein: CASSLGISREQYF
CDR3 DNA: TGTGCCAGCAGTTTAGGGATTAGCCGCGAGCAGTACTTC

CDR3 length: 15
V gene: TRBV18
J gene: TRBJ2-2
clone size: many
D gene: NA
CDR3 protein: CASSPSQGNTGELFF
CDR3 DNA: TGTGCCAGCTCACCGTCCCAGGGTAACACCGGGGAGCTGTTTTTT

CDR3 length: 15
V gene: TRBV6-6
J gene: TRBJ2-1
clone size: many
D gene: NA
CDR3 protein: CASSYRDGVYNEQFF
CDR3 DNA: TGTGCCAGCAGTTACCGTGACGGGGTTTACAATGAGCAGTTCTTC

CDR3 length: 15
V gene: TRBV4-1
J gene: TRBJ2-5
clone size: many
D gene: TRBD1
CDR3 protein: CASSHRSGGGETQYF
CDR3 DNA: TGCGCCAGCAGCCATCGGTCAGGGGGCGGAGAGACCCAGTACTTC

CDR3 length: 13
V gene: TRBV11-3
J gene: TRBJ2-1
clone size: many
D gene: NA
CDR3 protein: CASSLAWSDEQFF
CDR3 DNA: TGTGCCAGCAGCTTAGCTTGGAGCGATGAGCAGTTCTTC

CDR3 length: 22
V gene: TRBV7-5
J gene: TRBJ2-7
clone size: NA
D gene: NA
CDR3 protein: CTSVPEPRERAGWISSVYEQYF
CDR3 DNA: NA

CDR3 length: 16
V gene: TRBV27
J gene: TRBJ2-2
clone size: medium-sized
D gene: NA
CDR3 protein: CASSLSWTANTGELFF
CDR3 DNA: TGTGCCAGCAGTTTATCGTGGACAGCAAACACCGGGGAGCTGTTTTTT

CDR3 length: 14
V gene: TRBV20-1
J gene: TRBJ2-7
clone size: many
D gene: NA
CDR3 protein: CSALSGTGAYEQYF
CDR3 DNA: TGCAGTGCGCTATCCGGGACTGGAGCCTACGAGCAGTACTTC

CDR3 length: 18
V gene: TRBV15
J gene: TRBJ2-5
clone size: many
D gene: TRBD2
CDR3 protein: CATSSALGASGYQETQYF
CDR3 DNA: TGTGCCACCAGCAGTGCCCTTGGGGCTAGCGGATACCAAGAGACCCAGTACTTC

CDR3 length: 15
V gene: TRBV7-9
J gene: TRBJ2-7
clone size: NA
D gene: NA
CDR3 protein: CASSPQGGLLYEQYF
CDR3 DNA: TGTGCCAGCAGCCCCCAAGGGGGGCTCCTCTACGAGCAGTACTTC

CDR3 length: 13
V gene: TRBV6-1
J gene: TRBJ2-3
clone size: few
D gene: NA
CDR3 protein: CASRRGPRDTQYF
CDR3 DNA: TGTGCCAGCAGGAGGGGTCCAAGGGATACGCAGTATTTT

CDR3 length: 15
V gene: TRBV5-4
J gene: TRBJ1-4
clone size: few
D gene: TRBD1
CDR3 protein: CASSPWTGENEKLFF
CDR3 DNA: TGTGCCAGCAGCCCCTGGACAGGGGAAAATGAAAAACTGTTTTTT

CDR3 length: 12
V gene: TRBV28
J gene: TRBJ1-1
clone size: NA
D gene: NA
CDR3 protein: CASSPLWTEAFF
CDR3 DNA: TGTGCCAGCAGTCCTCTATGGACTGAAGCTTTCTTT

CDR3 length: 13
V gene: TRBV5-1
J gene: TRBJ1-5
clone size: many
D gene: NA
CDR3 protein: CASSLELNQPQHF
CDR3 DNA: TGCGCCAGCAGCTTAGAACTGAATCAGCCCCAGCATTTT

CDR3 length: 16
V gene: TRBV11-2
J gene: TRBJ2-5
clone size: many
D gene: NA
CDR3 protein: CASSLEIGWQGGTQYF
CDR3 DNA: TGTGCCAGCAGCTTAGAGATTGGGTGGCAGGGAGGGACCCAGTACTTC

CDR3 length: 15
V gene: TRBV3-1
J gene: TRBJ1-1
clone size: many
D gene: TRBD1
CDR3 protein: CASSQDDRGWTEAFF
CDR3 DNA: TGTGCCAGCAGCCAAGATGACAGGGGTTGGACTGAAGCTTTCTTT

CDR3 length: 15
V gene: TRBV4-1
J gene: TRBJ2-7
clone size: many
D gene: NA
CDR3 protein: CASSQENQIPYEQYF
CDR3 DNA: TGCGCCAGCAGCCAAGAAAACCAGATCCCCTACGAGCAGTACTTC

CDR3 length: 14
V gene: TRBV30
J gene: TRBJ2-7
clone size: many
D gene: NA
CDR3 protein: CAWSWGDEQYEQYF
CDR3 DNA: TGTGCCTGGAGTTGGGGGGACGAGCAGTACGAGCAGTACTTC

CDR3 length: 13
V gene: TRBV10-3
J gene: TRBJ2-1
clone size: NA
D gene: NA
CDR3 protein: CAIREDSSNEQFF
CDR3 DNA: TGTGCCATCAGGGAGGACAGCTCCAATGAGCAGTTCTTC

CDR3 length: 12
V gene: TRBV6-5
J gene: TRBJ2-7
clone size: NA
D gene: NA
CDR3 protein: CASSSGFNEQYF
CDR3 DNA: TGTGCCAGCAGTTCAGGGTTCAACGAGCAGTACTTC

CDR3 length: 13
V gene: TRBV6-1
J gene: TRBJ1-5
clone size: many
D gene: NA
CDR3 protein: CASSPGRGQPQHF
CDR3 DNA: TGTGCCAGCAGCCCGGGGCGGGGTCAGCCCCAGCATTTT

CDR3 length: 16
V gene: TRBV6-5
J gene: TRBJ2-3
clone size: medium-sized
D gene: NA
CDR3 protein: CASSYSGHRGTDTQYF
CDR3 DNA: TGTGCCAGCAGTTACTCAGGACACAGGGGCACAGATACGCAGTATTTT